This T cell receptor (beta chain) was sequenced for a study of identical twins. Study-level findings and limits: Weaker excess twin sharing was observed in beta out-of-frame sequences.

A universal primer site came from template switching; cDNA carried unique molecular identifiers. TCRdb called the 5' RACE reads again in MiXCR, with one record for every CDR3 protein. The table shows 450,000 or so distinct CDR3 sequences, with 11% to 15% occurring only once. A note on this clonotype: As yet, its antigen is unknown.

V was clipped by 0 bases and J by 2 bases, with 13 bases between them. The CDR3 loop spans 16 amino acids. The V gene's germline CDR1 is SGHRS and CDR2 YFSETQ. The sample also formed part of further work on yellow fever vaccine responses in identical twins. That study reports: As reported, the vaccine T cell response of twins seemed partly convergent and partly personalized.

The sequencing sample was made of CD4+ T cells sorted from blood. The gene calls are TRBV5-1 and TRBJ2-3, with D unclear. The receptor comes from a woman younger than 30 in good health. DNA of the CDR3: TGCGCCAGCAGCTTGGGGGCAGGACGACCCACAGATACGCAGTATTTT. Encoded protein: CASSLGAGRPTDTQYF.